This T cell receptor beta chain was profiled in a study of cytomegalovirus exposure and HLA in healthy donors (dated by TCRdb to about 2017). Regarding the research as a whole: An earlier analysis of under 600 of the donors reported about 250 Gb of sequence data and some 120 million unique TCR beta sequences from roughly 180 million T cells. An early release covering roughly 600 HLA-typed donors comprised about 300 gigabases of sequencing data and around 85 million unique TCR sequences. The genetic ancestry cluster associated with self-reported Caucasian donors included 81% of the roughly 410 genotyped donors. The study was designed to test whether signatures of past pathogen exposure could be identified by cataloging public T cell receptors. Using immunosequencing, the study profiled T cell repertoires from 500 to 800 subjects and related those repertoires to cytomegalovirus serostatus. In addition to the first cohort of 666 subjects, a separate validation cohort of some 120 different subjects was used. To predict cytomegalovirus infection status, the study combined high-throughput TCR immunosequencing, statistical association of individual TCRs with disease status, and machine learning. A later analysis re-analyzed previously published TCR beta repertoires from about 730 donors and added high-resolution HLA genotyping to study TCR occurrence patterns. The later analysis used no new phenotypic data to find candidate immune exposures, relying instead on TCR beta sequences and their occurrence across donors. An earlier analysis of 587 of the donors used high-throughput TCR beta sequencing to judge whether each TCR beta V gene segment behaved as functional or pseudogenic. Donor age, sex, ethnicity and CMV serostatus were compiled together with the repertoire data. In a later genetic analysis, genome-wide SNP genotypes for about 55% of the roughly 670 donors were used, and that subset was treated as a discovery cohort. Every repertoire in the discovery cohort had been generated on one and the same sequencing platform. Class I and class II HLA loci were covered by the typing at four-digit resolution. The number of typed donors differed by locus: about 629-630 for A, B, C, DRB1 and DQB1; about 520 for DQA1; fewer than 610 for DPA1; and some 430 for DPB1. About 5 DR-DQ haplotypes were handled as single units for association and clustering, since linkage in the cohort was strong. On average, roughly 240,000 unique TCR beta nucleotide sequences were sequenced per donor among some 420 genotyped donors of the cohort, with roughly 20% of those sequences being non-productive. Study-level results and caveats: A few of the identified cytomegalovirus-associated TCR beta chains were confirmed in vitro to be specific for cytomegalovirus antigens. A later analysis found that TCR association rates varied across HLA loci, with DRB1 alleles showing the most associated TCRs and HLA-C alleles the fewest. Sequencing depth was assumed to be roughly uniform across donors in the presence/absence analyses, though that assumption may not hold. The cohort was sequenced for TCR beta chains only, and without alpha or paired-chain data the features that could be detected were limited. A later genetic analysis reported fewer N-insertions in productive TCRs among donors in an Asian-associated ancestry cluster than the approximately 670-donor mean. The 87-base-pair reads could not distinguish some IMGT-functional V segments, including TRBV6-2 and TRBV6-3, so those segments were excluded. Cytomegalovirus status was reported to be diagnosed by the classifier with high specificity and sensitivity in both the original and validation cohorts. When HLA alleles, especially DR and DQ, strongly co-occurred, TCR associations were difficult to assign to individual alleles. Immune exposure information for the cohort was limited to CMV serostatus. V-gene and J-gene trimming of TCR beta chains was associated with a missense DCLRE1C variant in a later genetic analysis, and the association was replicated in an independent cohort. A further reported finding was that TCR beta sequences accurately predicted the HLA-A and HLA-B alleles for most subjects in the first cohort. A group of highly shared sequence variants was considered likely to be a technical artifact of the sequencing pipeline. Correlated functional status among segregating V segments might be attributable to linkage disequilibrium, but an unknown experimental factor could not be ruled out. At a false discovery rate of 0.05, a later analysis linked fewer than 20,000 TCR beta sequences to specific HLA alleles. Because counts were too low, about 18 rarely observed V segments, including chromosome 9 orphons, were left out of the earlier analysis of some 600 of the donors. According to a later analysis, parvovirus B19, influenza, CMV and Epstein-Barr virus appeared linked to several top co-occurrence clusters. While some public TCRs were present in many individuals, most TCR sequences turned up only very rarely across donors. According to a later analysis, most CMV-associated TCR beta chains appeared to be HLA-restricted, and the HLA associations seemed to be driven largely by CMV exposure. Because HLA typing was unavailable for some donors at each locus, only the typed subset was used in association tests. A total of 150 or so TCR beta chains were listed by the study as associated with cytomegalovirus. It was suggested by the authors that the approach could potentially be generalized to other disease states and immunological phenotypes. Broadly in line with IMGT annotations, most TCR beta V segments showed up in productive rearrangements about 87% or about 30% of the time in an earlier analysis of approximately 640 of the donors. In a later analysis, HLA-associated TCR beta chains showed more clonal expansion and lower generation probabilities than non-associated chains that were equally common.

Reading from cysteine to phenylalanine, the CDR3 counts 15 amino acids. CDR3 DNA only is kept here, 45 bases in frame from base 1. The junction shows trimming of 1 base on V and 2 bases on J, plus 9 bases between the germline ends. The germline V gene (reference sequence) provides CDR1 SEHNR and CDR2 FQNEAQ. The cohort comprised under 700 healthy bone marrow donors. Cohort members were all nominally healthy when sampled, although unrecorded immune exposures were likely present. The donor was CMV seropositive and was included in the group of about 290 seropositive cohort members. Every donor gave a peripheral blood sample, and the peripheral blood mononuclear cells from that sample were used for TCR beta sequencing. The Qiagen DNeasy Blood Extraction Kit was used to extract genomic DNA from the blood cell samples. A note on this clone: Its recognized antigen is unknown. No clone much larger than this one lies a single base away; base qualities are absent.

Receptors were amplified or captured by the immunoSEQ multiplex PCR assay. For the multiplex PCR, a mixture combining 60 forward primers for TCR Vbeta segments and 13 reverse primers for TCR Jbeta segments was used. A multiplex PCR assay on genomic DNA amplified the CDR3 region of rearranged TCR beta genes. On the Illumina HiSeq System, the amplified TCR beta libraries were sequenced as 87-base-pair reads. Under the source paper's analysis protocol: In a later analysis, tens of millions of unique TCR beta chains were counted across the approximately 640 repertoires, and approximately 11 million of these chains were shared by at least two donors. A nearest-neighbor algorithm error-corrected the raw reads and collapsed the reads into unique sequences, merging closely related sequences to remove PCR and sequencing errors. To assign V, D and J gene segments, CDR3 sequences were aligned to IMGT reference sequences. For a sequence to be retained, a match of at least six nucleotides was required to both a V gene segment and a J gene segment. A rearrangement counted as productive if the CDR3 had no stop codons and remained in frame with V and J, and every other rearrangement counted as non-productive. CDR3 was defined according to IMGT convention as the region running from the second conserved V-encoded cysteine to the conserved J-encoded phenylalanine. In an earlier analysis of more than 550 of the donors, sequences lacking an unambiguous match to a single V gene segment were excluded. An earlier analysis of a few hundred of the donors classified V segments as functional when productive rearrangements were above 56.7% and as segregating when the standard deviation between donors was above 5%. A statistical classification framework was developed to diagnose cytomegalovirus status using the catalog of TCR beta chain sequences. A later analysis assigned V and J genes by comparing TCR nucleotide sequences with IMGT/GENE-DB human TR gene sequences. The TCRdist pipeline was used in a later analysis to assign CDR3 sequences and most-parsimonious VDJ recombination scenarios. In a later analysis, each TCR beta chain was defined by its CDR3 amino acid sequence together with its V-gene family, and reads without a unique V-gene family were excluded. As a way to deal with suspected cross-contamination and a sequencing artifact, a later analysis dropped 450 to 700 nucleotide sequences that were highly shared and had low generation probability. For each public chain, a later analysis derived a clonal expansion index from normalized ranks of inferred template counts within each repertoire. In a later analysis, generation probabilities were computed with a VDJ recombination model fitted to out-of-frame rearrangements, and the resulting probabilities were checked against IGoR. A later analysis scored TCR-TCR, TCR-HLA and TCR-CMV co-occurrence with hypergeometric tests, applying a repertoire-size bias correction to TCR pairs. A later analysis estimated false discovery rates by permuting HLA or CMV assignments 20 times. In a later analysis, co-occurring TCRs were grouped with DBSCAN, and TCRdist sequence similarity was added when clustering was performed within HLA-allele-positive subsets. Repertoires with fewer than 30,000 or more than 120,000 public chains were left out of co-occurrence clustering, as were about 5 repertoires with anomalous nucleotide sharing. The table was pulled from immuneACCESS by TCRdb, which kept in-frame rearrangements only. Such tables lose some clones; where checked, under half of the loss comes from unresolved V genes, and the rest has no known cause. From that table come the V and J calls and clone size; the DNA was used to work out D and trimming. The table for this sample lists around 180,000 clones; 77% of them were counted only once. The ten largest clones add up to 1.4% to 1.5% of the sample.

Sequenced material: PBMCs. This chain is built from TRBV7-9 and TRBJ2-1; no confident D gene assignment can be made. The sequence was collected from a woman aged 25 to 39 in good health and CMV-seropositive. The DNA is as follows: TGTGCCAGCAGCTTAGGCGGCAGCCCCTACAATGAGCAGTTCTTC. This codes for CASSLGGSPYNEQFF.